The clone carrying this T cell receptor beta chain was seen a few times. The target antigen is unknown. The entry originates in a study of vaccination effects on CD4 cells after COVID-19. General study points: Spike-reactive clones present post-vaccine in convalescents were predominantly new vaccine-induced clones.

CDR3 length equals 14 residues. The V gene lost 5 bases and the J gene lost 1 base, with 11 bases spanning the gap. Germline values: CDR1 SEHNR, CDR2 FQNEAQ (reference sequence). The protocol was immunoSEQ multiplex PCR, while the TCRdb copy is restricted to in-frame clones and leaves out a portion. The profile shows about 34,000 clones, roughly 73% of them singletons. Antigen-specific CD4+ T cells were expanded (with viral peptide pools) by the ViraFEST assay ahead of sequencing. Having been cultured for 10 days, the cells underwent CD4+ T cell isolation. A PCR test confirmed that the person had SARS-CoV-2 infection between March and December 2020.

The V and J genes are TRBV7-9 and TRBJ1-1; D is unclear. The sample consisted of CD4+ T cells from PBMCs cultured with a peptide pool, taken before COVID-19 vaccination. The sequence came from a human donor who had a prior SARS-CoV-2 infection. In DNA form, the CDR3 reads TGTGCCAGCAGCGGCGGCTCCGGGAACACTGAAGCTTTCTTT. It yields the protein CASSGGSGNTEAFF.